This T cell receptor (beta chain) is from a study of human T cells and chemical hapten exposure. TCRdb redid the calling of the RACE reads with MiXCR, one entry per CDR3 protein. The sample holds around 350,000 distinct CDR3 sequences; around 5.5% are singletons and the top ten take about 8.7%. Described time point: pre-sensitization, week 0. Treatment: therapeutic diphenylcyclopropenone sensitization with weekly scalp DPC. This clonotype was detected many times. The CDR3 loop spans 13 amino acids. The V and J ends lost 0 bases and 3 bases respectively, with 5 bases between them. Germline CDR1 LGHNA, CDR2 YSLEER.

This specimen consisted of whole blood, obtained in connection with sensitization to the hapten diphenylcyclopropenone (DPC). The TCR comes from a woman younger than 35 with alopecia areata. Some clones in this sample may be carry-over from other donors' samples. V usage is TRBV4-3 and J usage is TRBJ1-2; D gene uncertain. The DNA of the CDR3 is TGCGCCAGCAGCCAAGAACCAGACTATGGCTACACCTTC. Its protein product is CASSQEPDYGYTF.